The TCR beta chain under discussion was sequenced for a study of Graves' ophthalmopathy and Graves' hyperthyroidism. Study-wide points: Most expanded clonotypes in thyroid above 0.001 frequency also showed up in blood.

This clonotype was recorded many times. Its target is not known. The study amplified TCR beta CDR3 regions using RNA transcripts. An opening RT-PCR round employed HTBI primers and preceded a second-round multiplex PCR. TCRdb re-called the multiplex PCR reads through MiXCR, storing one row per CDR3 protein. There are roughly 610,000 distinct CDR3 sequences in the sample; about a fifth occur only once, and approximately 7.7% lies in the top ten. This CDR3 region has 14 residues. Germline trimming cut 0 bases from V and 4 bases from J; bases unmatched to any gene: 3. Germline V gene data show CDR1 as SGDLS and CDR2 as YYNGEE.

The V gene is TRBV9, the J gene TRBJ1-1; TRBD1 matches at 7 bases. The sequencing sample was made of peripheral blood. The TCR was taken from a woman younger than 35 with stable Graves' hyperthyroidism. Some clones in this sample may be carry-over from other donors' samples. CDR3 DNA sequence: TGTGCCAGCAGCGTAGCTCACAGGGGCACTGAAGCTTTCTTT. Encoded protein: CASSVAHRGTEAFF.